Below are 23 T cell receptor beta chains sequenced from a single sample in a study of blood T cell repertoires in COVID-19. Assay: immunoSEQ multiplex PCR; the TCRdb copy retains only in-frame clones and omits some. The sample shows roughly 16,000 clones, approximately 80% of them seen only once. Sequencing was done on a sample of peripheral blood. The receptors come from a man at least 80 years old with active COVID-19.

The chain employs TRBV7-3 and TRBJ2-1, with 8 bases matching TRBD1. J gave up 3 bases and V 5 bases, and 9 bases lay outside the gene matches. The germline gives CDR1 SGHTA, CDR2 FQGTGA. This CDR3 is 16 amino acids long. The CDR3 reads CASSRAPGTGYNEQFF. The CDR3 bases are TGTGCCAGCAGCCGTGCTCCCGGGACAGGCTACAATGAGCAGTTCTTC.

The chain couples TRBV20-1 to TRBJ2-7; D unclear. Trimming cost V 2 bases and J 5 bases, with 7 bases left between them. The CDR3 is made up of 11 amino acids. Germline V gene lookup returns CDR1 DFQATT and CDR2 SNEGSKA (reference sequence). In nucleotides, the CDR3 is TGCAGTGCTAGAAGTGGGCACGAGCAGTACTTC. Translated: CSARSGHEQYF.

The chain joins TRBV18 to TRBJ2-2; D ambiguous. The germline V and J ends were trimmed by 6 bases and 3 bases, with 5 bases remaining between them. The germline V gene encodes CDR1 KGHSH and CDR2 LQKENI. CDR3 length equals 12 residues. CDR3 coding DNA: TGTGCCAGCTCCCCTGACACCGGGGAGCTGTTTTTT. Its protein is CASSPDTGELFF.

The V gene is TRBV6-2 or TRBV6-3, the J gene TRBJ2-1; 14 nucleotides line up with TRBD2. CDR3 length: 16 amino acids. V lost 5 bases, J lost 6 bases, and 6 bases stayed unmatched. Germline lookup yields CDR1 MNHEY and CDR2 SVGEGT. CDR3 nucleotides: TGTGCCAGCAGTCCCGGGACTAGCGGGAGTGTCAATGAGCAGTTCTTC. Protein sequence: CASSPGTSGSVNEQFF.

The chain carries TRBV5-1 and TRBJ1-2, with D tentatively TRBD1 (6 bases). V lost 5 bases and J 8 bases, leaving 19 bases between the germline ends. This CDR3 has 14 residues. Germline V gene sequence: CDR1 SGHRS, CDR2 YFSETQ. In nucleotides, the CDR3 is TGCGCCAGCAGTCTCGACCAGGGGATGAGGGGCTACACCTTC. Translating it yields CASSLDQGMRGYTF.

V is TRBV10-1 and J is TRBJ2-3; 9 nucleotides align to TRBD1. J lost 5 bases, V lost 4 bases, and 1 base had no gene match. The germline CDR1 and CDR2 sequences are WNHNN and SYGVQD (reference sequence). The CDR3 runs 13 residues. Written as DNA, the CDR3 is TGCGCCAGCAGTGGACAGGGGGAAGATACGCAGTATTTT. Residues: CASSGQGEDTQYF.

This clone was counted between two and nine times. The V call is TRBV23-1, the J call TRBJ2-1; possibly TRBD1 for D (5 bases). Being an ORF, TRBV23-1 has a function that is uncertain. The V gene lost 0 bases and the J gene lost 2 bases, with 14 bases spanning the gap. There are 17 residues in the CDR3. CDR3 DNA: TGCGCCAGCAGTCAATCATGGCAGGGCAGCCCCTACAATGAGCAGTTCTTC. Amino acids: CASSQSWQGSPYNEQFF.

The V and J genes are TRBV28 and TRBJ2-7; 9 bases map to TRBD2. Trimming took 2 bases from V and 7 from J; bases not matched to a gene: 6. CDR1 is MDHEN and CDR2 is SYDVKM in the germline V gene. This CDR3 is 14 amino acids long. Written as DNA, the CDR3 is TGTGCCAGCAGTTTAGCGGGAGGGGTAGAGGAGCAGTACTTC. Translating gives CASSLAGGVEEQYF.

This chain links TRBV7-9 with TRBJ2-3; no reliable D call. Germline V gene sequence: CDR1 SEHNR, CDR2 FQNEAQ (reference sequence). The length of the CDR3 is 14 residues. The V end lost 2 bases, the J end lost 2 bases, and 8 bases lay between the germline ends. This CDR3 is CASSLMSNTDTQYF. The CDR3 region has the DNA TGTGCCAGCAGCTTAATGTCTAACACAGATACGCAGTATTTT.

This chain uses TRBV7-8 with TRBJ2-1, with 7 bases identical to TRBD2. V dropped 6 bases and J dropped 6; count of bases not matched to a gene: 5. CDR1 SGHVS and CDR2 FQNEAQ come from the germline V gene. CDR3 length: 13 amino acids. CDR3 loop: CASRAGFGNEQFF. CDR3 nucleotide sequence: TGTGCCAGCAGAGCGGGATTCGGCAATGAGCAGTTCTTC.

This chain links TRBV7-2 with TRBJ2-3; no clear D gene. V dropped 4 bases and J dropped 2 bases, with 10 bases sitting between them. There are 14 residues in the CDR3. CDR1 and CDR2 from the germline V gene are SGHTA and FQGNSA. The CDR3 here is CASSSRHITDTQYF. CDR3 coding DNA: TGTGCCAGCAGCTCCCGACACATCACAGATACGCAGTATTTT.

The chain couples TRBV25-1 to TRBJ1-1; unclear D gene. CDR1 MGHDK and CDR2 SYGVNS come from the germline V gene. There are 14 residues in the CDR3. Trimming took 3 bases from V and 0 from J, leaving 8 bases between them. The CDR3 here is CASSDHSLNTEAFF. The CDR3 coding sequence is TGTGCCAGCAGTGACCACAGCCTGAACACTGAAGCTTTCTTT. The variable domain in full, completed from reference TRBV25-1 and TRBJ1-1, reads EADIYQTPRYLVIGTGKKITLECSQTMGHDKMYWYQQDPGMELHLIHYSYGVNSTEKGDLSSESTVSRIRTEHFPLTLESARPSHTSQYLCASSDHSLNTEAFFGQGTRLTVV.

V is TRBV30 and J is TRBJ1-4; D possibly corresponds to TRBD1 (6 bases). The CDR3 sequence is 15 residues long. The V gene lost 3 bases and the J gene lost 7 bases, with 18 bases spanning the gap. Germline assignment: CDR1 GTSNPN and CDR2 SVGIG (reference sequence). CDR3 loop: CAWSPLGAGGEKLFF. For the CDR3, the DNA is TGTGCCTGGAGCCCGCTGGGGGCCGGAGGTGAAAAACTGTTTTTT. Drawing the rest from reference TRBV30 and TRBJ1-4, the complete variable domain is SQTIHQWPATLVQPVGSPLSLECTVEGTSNPNLYWYRQAAGRGLQLLFYSVGIGQISSEVPQNLSASRPQDRQFILSSKKLLLSDSGFYLCAWSPLGAGGEKLFFGSGTQLSVL.

CDR3 in amino acids: CASSSPSGHKTQYF. The DNA for the CDR3 is TGTGCCAGCAGCTCGCCTAGCGGGCATAAGACCCAGTACTTC. The chain carries TRBV11-1 and TRBJ2-5; 8 positions agree with TRBD2. With 4 bases clipped from V and 6 bases from J, the junction kept 7 bases outside the gene matches. From germline, CDR1 is SGHAT and CDR2 FQDESV (reference sequence). The CDR3 covers 14 residues. The whole variable domain, filled in from reference TRBV11-1 and TRBJ2-5, reads EAEVAQSPRYKITEKSQAVAFWCDPISGHATLYWYRQILGQGPELLVQFQDESVVDDSQLPKDRFSAERLKGVDSTLKIQPAELGDSAMYLCASSSPSGHKTQYFGPGTRLLVL.

The chain has TRBV2 and TRBJ2-6; D unresolved. V lost 5 bases, J lost 1 base, and 15 bases lay in between. Germline values: CDR1 SNHLY, CDR2 FYNNEI. The CDR3 is 17 amino acids. CDR3 residues: CASSPLRRSSGANVLTF. In nucleotides, the CDR3 is TGTGCCAGCAGTCCACTTCGACGGAGTTCTGGGGCCAACGTCCTGACTTTC.

V is TRBV7-9 and J is TRBJ2-3; D gene ambiguous. Germline V gene data show CDR1 as SEHNR and CDR2 as FQNEAQ (reference sequence). The CDR3 is 14 amino acids. Trimming took off 0 bases at V and 6 bases at J, with 10 bases between the two ends. The DNA of the CDR3 is TGTGCCAGCAGCTTAGCGGGCAGATCGGATACGCAGTATTTT. Translated: CASSLAGRSDTQYF.

V is TRBV28 and J is TRBJ2-3; the match to TRBD1 covers 7 bases. The CDR3 extends over 14 amino acids. Germline lookup yields CDR1 MDHEN and CDR2 SYDVKM. V shed 5 bases, J shed 6 bases, and the junction held 8 bases outside the gene matches. CDR3 region: CASSLSDREDTQYF. DNA for the CDR3: TGTGCCAGCAGTCTCTCCGACAGGGAGGATACGCAGTATTTT.

V is TRBV9 and J is TRBJ2-5; no clear D gene. The CDR3 contains 14 residues. Germline CDR1 SGDLS, CDR2 YYNGEE. V lost 4 bases and J 2 bases, leaving 12 bases between the germline ends. The CDR3 reads CASSPGEVQETQYF. As DNA, the CDR3 is TGTGCCAGCAGCCCCGGTGAGGTGCAAGAGACCCAGTACTTC.

The V and J genes are TRBV6-4 and TRBJ2-3, with 7 bases fitting TRBD2. V was pared by 5 bases and J by 5 bases, with 13 bases of the junction left unmatched. Germline V gene lookup returns CDR1 MRHNA and CDR2 SNTAGT. This CDR3 region has 16 residues. The DNA of the CDR3 is TGTGCCAGCAGTATCCGGGAGGCCCTAATTGGAGATACGCAGTATTTT. Translation: CASSIREALIGDTQYF.

This rearrangement joins TRBV4-3 to TRBJ2-7; 11 bases agree with TRBD2. The germline gives CDR1 LGHNA, CDR2 YSLEER. The CDR3 spans 16 residues. V shed 0 bases and J 3 bases; nucleotides not matched to a gene: 4. CDR3 DNA sequence: TGCGCCAGCAGCCAAGAAACTAGCGGGAGCGACTACGAGCAGTACTTC. It yields the protein CASSQETSGSDYEQYF.

The chain is built from TRBV5-1 and TRBJ2-7; possibly TRBD2 for D (5 bases). The CDR3 runs to 16 residues. CDR1 and CDR2 (germline): SGHRS, YFSETQ. The V and J ends lost 3 bases and 1 base respectively, with 17 bases between them. The CDR3 loop reads CASSWMGGPSSYEQYF. In nucleotides, the CDR3 is TGCGCCAGCAGCTGGATGGGCGGGCCAAGTTCCTACGAGCAGTACTTC. Full variable domain (outside the CDR3, taken from reference TRBV5-1 and TRBJ2-7): KAGVTQTPRYLIKTRGQQVTLSCSPISGHRSVSWYQQTPGQGLQFLFEYFSETQRNKGNFPGRFSGRQFSNSRSEMNVSTLELGDSALYLCASSWMGGPSSYEQYFGPGTRLTVT.

This chain connects TRBV3-1 (or the pseudogene TRBV3-2) to TRBJ2-7, with 12 bases matching TRBD2. This CDR3 is built from 15 residues. Germline V gene lookup returns CDR1 LGHDT and CDR2 YNNKEL (reference sequence). The V and J ends lost 1 base and 5 bases, in that order; junction bases with no gene match: 3. CDR3 region: CASSQVPSGRDEQYF. The CDR3 nucleotides are TGTGCCAGCAGCCAAGTTCCTAGCGGGAGGGACGAGCAGTACTTC.

V gene TRBV6-2 or TRBV6-3 combines with J gene TRBJ1-1; D is ambiguous. The V end was cut by 0 bases, the J end by 0 bases, with 11 bases between. CDR1 and CDR2 from the germline V gene are MNHEY and SVGEGT. The CDR3 is 16 amino acids. The CDR3, as DNA: TGTGCCAGCAGTTACTCATCCGGCAGGTTGAACACTGAAGCTTTCTTT. This codes for CASSYSSGRLNTEAFF.